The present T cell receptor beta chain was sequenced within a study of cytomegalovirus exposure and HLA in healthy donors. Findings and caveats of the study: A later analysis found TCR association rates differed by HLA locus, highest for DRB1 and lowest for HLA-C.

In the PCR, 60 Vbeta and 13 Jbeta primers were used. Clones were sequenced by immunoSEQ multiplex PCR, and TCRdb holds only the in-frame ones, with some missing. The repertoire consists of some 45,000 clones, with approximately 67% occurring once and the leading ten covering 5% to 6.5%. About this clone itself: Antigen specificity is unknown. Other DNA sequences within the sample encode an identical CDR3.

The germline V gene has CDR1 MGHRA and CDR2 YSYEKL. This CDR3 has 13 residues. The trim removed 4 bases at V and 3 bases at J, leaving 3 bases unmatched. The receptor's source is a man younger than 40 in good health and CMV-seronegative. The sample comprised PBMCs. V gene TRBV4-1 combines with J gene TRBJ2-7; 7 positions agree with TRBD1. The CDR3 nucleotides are TGCGCCAGCAGCCCGGGACAGCACTACGAGCAGTACTTC. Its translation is CASSPGQHYEQYF.